By share of the sample, the clone carrying this T cell receptor (beta chain) is medium-sized. Its specificity is not known. The CDR3 contains 15 residues. Germline CDR1 and CDR2: SGHRS and YFSETQ. V was cut by 1 base and J by 0 bases, with 9 bases left in between. This sample was taken from a study of liver allograft versus peripheral blood T cells. In the study overall: Comparing T cell receptor repertoires in transplanted livers with those in recipients' peripheral blood was part of the design. Overall study findings and caveats: Peripheral blood repertoires reportedly differed from the T cell receptor repertoires found inside liver allografts.

TCRdb ran MiXCR on the reads and lists one entry per CDR3 protein. The sample lists about 500 distinct CDR3 sequences; 13% were seen once. The gene calls are TRBV5-1 and TRBJ2-3, with D uncertain. The source of this sequence is a human patient who had a liver transplant. A subset of T cells may come from the graft donor. The CDR3 coding sequence is TGCGCCAGCAGCTTGCTCGACACTAGCACAGATACGCAGTATTTT. It codes for CASSLLDTSTDTQYF.